Listed below are T cell receptor beta chains from one sample, sequenced in a study of cytomegalovirus exposure and HLA in healthy donors. The assay was immunoSEQ multiplex PCR, and TCRdb's table has in-frame clones only and misses some. The data show around 130,000 clones, 60% to 75% seen once. Material: PBMCs. Receptor source: a woman in her forties in good health and CMV-seropositive. Each CDR3 is given with its conserved first and last residue. A D gene is named only where the DNA matches it firmly. Expanded clones get a size class; other rows say once, few or many, or leave the size out.

D	V	size	J	CDR3	DNA
TRBD2	TRBV7-3	NA	TRBJ2-1	CASSPGTSGKSEQFF	TGTGCCAGCAGCCCCGGCACTAGCGGAAAGAGTGAGCAGTTCTTC
NA	TRBV20-1	few	TRBJ2-5	CSAWAGETQYF	TGCAGTGCTTGGGCAGGGGAGACCCAGTACTTC
TRBD1	TRBV30	NA	TRBJ2-5	CAWSKRDRVKETQYF	TGTGCCTGGAGTAAGCGGGACAGGGTAAAAGAGACCCAGTACTTC
TRBD1	TRBV30	NA	TRBJ2-7	CAWSIGQATYEQYF	TGTGCCTGGAGTATCGGACAGGCGACCTACGAGCAGTACTTC
NA	TRBV12-5	NA	TRBJ2-1	CASGDELWDTNNEQFF	TGTGCTAGTGGGGACGAACTTTGGGACACAAACAATGAGCAGTTCTTC
NA	TRBV21-1	NA	TRBJ1-2	CATLDGTGVNYGYTF	TGTGCCACCCTCGATGGGACTGGGGTTAACTATGGCTACACCTTC
TRBD1	TRBV5-4	NA	TRBJ2-1	CASSLGGSLSNEQFF	TGTGCCAGCAGCTTAGGGGGCTCCCTCTCCAATGAGCAGTTCTTC
TRBD1	TRBV5-1	once	TRBJ1-1	CASSLEAGGMNTEAFF	TGCGCCAGCAGCTTGGAGGCAGGGGGGATGAACACTGAAGCTTTCTTT
NA	TRBV6-1	NA	TRBJ2-7	CASTLGKRYEQYF	TGTGCCAGCACGCTAGGCAAGCGCTACGAGCAGTACTTC
TRBD1	TRBV6-6	few	TRBJ1-2	CASRAPGQGNNYGYTF	TGTGCCAGCAGAGCCCCGGGACAGGGGAATAACTATGGCTACACCTTC
NA	TRBV5-1	NA	TRBJ2-7	CASSLDFYEQYF	TGCGCCAGCAGCTTGGACTTCTACGAGCAGTACTTC
TRBD1	TRBV7-7	NA	TRBJ1-5	CASSSKDRENGPTQPQHF	TGTGCCAGCAGCTCGAAAGACAGGGAAAATGGTCCAACTCAGCCCCAGCATTTT
NA	TRBV4-3	once	TRBJ2-7	CASSQNYPPYEQYF	TGCGCCAGCAGCCAAAACTACCCCCCCTACGAGCAGTACTTC
TRBD1	TRBV6-5	few	TRBJ1-5	CASRQGLSNQPQHF	TGTGCCAGCAGACAGGGGTTAAGCAATCAGCCCCAGCATTTT
TRBD1	TRBV5-1	NA	TRBJ2-7	CASSPGQVRGEQYF	TGCGCCAGCTCCCCGGGACAGGTCAGGGGGGAGCAGTACTTC
NA	TRBV7-8	NA	TRBJ2-7	CASSLETGTHREQYF	TGTGCCAGCAGCTTAGAAACCGGGACACACCGCGAGCAGTACTTC
TRBD1	TRBV30	NA	TRBJ1-6	CAWSVGGTGGNSPLHF	TGTGCCTGGAGTGTAGGGGGGACAGGGGGTAATTCACCCCTCCACTTT
NA	TRBV28	few	TRBJ2-6	CASSMLGGTGANVLTF	TGTGCCAGCAGCATGCTGGGGGGAACCGGGGCCAACGTCCTGACTTTC
TRBD2	TRBV10-3	NA	TRBJ2-3	CAIRPSEGLATDTQYF	TGTGCCATTCGACCTTCAGAGGGACTAGCCACAGATACGCAGTATTTT
NA	TRBV19	NA	TRBJ1-2	CASSFTEQGAGYTF	TGTGCCAGTAGTTTCACCGAGCAGGGTGCTGGCTACACCTTC
TRBD2	TRBV7-2	NA	TRBJ2-7	CASSSGLAGAPYEQYF	TGTGCCAGCAGCTCAGGACTAGCGGGAGCCCCCTACGAGCAGTACTTC
TRBD2	TRBV4-3	NA	TRBJ2-7	CASSSSGLAGGRAYEQYF	TGCGCCAGCAGCTCAAGCGGGCTAGCGGGAGGCCGGGCCTACGAGCAGTACTTC
NA	TRBV18	NA	TRBJ2-5	CASSQRQEGETQYF	TGTGCCAGCTCACAAAGACAGGAAGGGGAGACCCAGTACTTC
TRBD2	TRBV7-3	NA	TRBJ2-7	CASSPTGLAGVYEQYF	TGTGCCAGCAGCCCAACGGGACTAGCGGGGGTCTACGAGCAGTACTTC
NA	TRBV7-9	NA	TRBJ2-2	CASSLRRGPNTGELFF	TGTGCCAGCAGCTTACGAAGGGGTCCGAACACCGGGGAGCTGTTTTTT
TRBD1	TRBV5-1	NA	TRBJ2-3	CASSLDRGNTDTQYF	TGCGCCAGCAGCTTAGACAGGGGCAACACAGATACGCAGTATTTT